This passage covers 29 T cell receptor beta chains from one sample sequenced in a study of shared clonotypes between healthy human individuals. Libraries were prepared by immunoSEQ multiplex PCR; TCRdb keeps only in-frame clonotypes and omits some of them. The repertoire holds hundreds of thousands of clones, with roughly 95% as singletons. Naive-designated CD8 cells lacked CD45RO, were positively enriched for CCR7, and omitted terminally differentiated effector memory CD45RA+ cells. The sequenced material came from naive CD8+ T cells sorted from blood. The receptors stem from a young woman in good health.

This clone was observed once. V is TRBV6-5 and J is TRBJ2-5, with D perhaps TRBD2 (5 bases). Near its end, the DNA agrees better with TRBJ2-7, so the J call may be wrong. This CDR3 has 14 residues. Per the germline V gene, CDR1 is MNHEY and CDR2 is SVGAGI. CDR3 in amino acids: CASSYTGSSYEQYF. CDR3 bases: TGTGCCAGCAGTTACACGGGAAGCTCCTACGAGCAGTACTTC.

The J gene is TRBJ2-5, the V gene TRBV25-1, with no clear D. V shed 7 bases and J shed 1 base, with 4 bases lying between them. This CDR3 has 11 amino acids. In germline, CDR1 is MGHDK, CDR2 SYGVNS. The CDR3 sequence: CASIRQETQYF. The CDR3 DNA reads TGTGCCAGCATTCGCCAAGAGACCCAGTACTTC.

The chain is built from TRBV5-1 and TRBJ2-1, with D possibly TRBD1 on 6 matching bases. V lost 0 bases and J lost 2, with 12 bases in between. The germline V gene has CDR1 SGHRS and CDR2 YFSETQ. The CDR3 runs 16 residues. The CDR3: CASSLGGGVTYNEQFF. Written as DNA, the CDR3 is TGCGCCAGCAGCTTGGGAGGGGGAGTGACCTACAATGAGCAGTTCTTC.

The CDR3 coding sequence is TGCGCCAGCAGCCAAGAATGGTTGGGCAGGAAGAACACTGAAGCTTTCTTT. Its protein product is CASSQEWLGRKNTEAFF. The chain uses TRBV4-1 and TRBJ1-1; D not resolved. The CDR3 covers 17 residues. Germline V lookup: CDR1 MGHRA, CDR2 YSYEKL. V was pared by 0 bases and J by 1 base, with 15 bases between.

The chain carries TRBV2 and TRBJ2-1; no definite D call. The germline CDR1 and CDR2 sequences are SNHLY and FYNNEI. The CDR3 is made up of 14 amino acids. Between the trimmed V and J ends, which lost 5 bases and 0 bases, there was a span of 8 bases. The CDR3 bases are TGTGCCAGCAGTCTATCACTCTCCTACAATGAGCAGTTCTTC. Amino acids: CASSLSLSYNEQFF.

The chain recombines TRBV5-1 with TRBJ2-5; D is possibly TRBD1 (6 bases). The better agreement between TRBJ2-7 and the DNA end casts doubt on the J call. Per germline, CDR1 SGHRS and CDR2 YFSETQ. This CDR3 spans 14 amino acids. Written as DNA, the CDR3 is TGCGCCAGCAGCCAAGAGACAGGAACCTACGAGCAGTACTTC. Residues: CASSQETGTYEQYF.

This clone was seen only once. This chain connects TRBV7-8 to TRBJ2-7; a possible D gene is TRBD1 (5 bases). The CDR3 covers 15 residues. Germline V gene sequence: CDR1 SGHVS, CDR2 FQNEAQ. Deletions cut 5 bases from V and 3 bases from J, with 17 bases between. DNA for the CDR3: TGTGCCAGCAGCCTCCCCCAGGGAAGCCGCTACGAGCAGTACTTC. Protein: CASSLPQGSRYEQYF.

Regarding this clone: The same CDR3 can be traced to other DNA sequences in this sample. V gene TRBV27 combines with J gene TRBJ2-1; D may be TRBD2 (6 bases). Per germline, CDR1 MNHEY and CDR2 SMNVEV (reference sequence). CDR3 size: 15 residues. V gave up 0 bases and J gave up 0 bases, with 6 bases separating them. In DNA, the CDR3 is TGTGCCAGCAGTTTATCTAGCGGCTCCTACAATGAGCAGTTCTTC. It yields the protein CASSLSSGSYNEQFF.

This chain joins TRBV5-4 and TRBJ2-5; perhaps TRBD2 as D (6 bases). V was shortened by 4 bases and J by 5 bases, with 15 bases between the two germline ends. CDR1 and CDR2 from the germline V gene are SGHNT and YYREEE (reference sequence). This CDR3 spans 14 amino acids. CDR3 residues: CASSRGDWSETQYF. CDR3 bases: TGTGCCAGCAGCCGAGGGGACTGGTCGGAGACCCAGTACTTC.

Concerning this clone itself: At the DNA level, this CDR3 is encoded by other sequences in the same sample as well. V usage is TRBV27 and J usage is TRBJ2-7, with 10 bases identical to TRBD1. This CDR3 region has 16 residues. J gave up 3 bases and V 0 bases, and 5 bases lay outside the gene matches. Germline assignment: CDR1 MNHEY and CDR2 SMNVEV (reference sequence). CDR3: CASSLSPGTGDYEQYF. In DNA form, the CDR3 reads TGTGCCAGCAGTTTATCGCCTGGGACAGGGGACTACGAGCAGTACTTC.

This chain uses TRBV7-9 with TRBJ1-1; TRBD1 agrees at 9 bases. With V trimmed by 3 bases and J by 11 bases, 1 base remained unmatched. The length of the CDR3 is 11 residues. The germline V gene has CDR1 SEHNR and CDR2 FQNEAQ (reference sequence). This chain's CDR3 is CASSFDRGAFF. The CDR3 bases are TGTGCCAGCAGCTTTGACAGGGGGGCTTTCTTT.

This chain connects TRBV13 to TRBJ2-7, with D possibly being TRBD2 (6 bases). The V gene's germline CDR1 is PRHDT and CDR2 FYEKMQ (reference sequence). With 0 bases removed from V and 2 bases from J, the gap between germline ends came to 8 bases. There are 14 residues in the CDR3. CDR3 in DNA: TGTGCCAGCAGCTTAGGCGGGGGTGCCTACGAGCAGTACTTC. This gives the protein CASSLGGGAYEQYF.

V gene TRBV6-7 combines with J gene TRBJ2-1; TRBD2 agrees at 10 bases. TRBV6-7 is an open reading frame whose function is uncertain. CDR3 size: 15 residues. The junction had 15 bases not matched to a gene; V was cut back by 7 bases and J by 12 bases. The CDR3 reads CASTTISGRSPGQFF. The CDR3 DNA reads as TGTGCCAGCACTACAATTAGCGGGAGGAGTCCGGGGCAGTTCTTC.

In DNA, the CDR3 is TGTGCCATCAGTGAGTCGACGGAGAACACCGGGGAGCTGTTTTTT. This codes for CAISESTENTGELFF. This chain uses TRBV10-3 with TRBJ2-2; no definite D call. The CDR3 has 15 amino acids. Trimming pared 0 bases from V and 1 base from J, leaving 6 bases between. Germline loops: CDR1 ENHRY, CDR2 SYGVKD.

The chain recombines TRBV5-1 with TRBJ2-7; a possible D gene is TRBD1 (6 bases). Trimming removed 7 bases from V and 2 bases from J, with 16 bases in between. Germline CDR1 and CDR2: SGHRS and YFSETQ. The CDR3 sequence is 14 residues long. CDR3 amino acids: CASCAGTTTYEQYF. The CDR3, as DNA: TGCGCCAGCTGCGCCGGGACAACCACCTACGAGCAGTACTTC. Using reference TRBV5-1 and TRBJ2-7 for the parts outside the CDR3, the full variable domain is KAGVTQTPRYLIKTRGQQVTLSCSPISGHRSVSWYQQTPGQGLQFLFEYFSETQRNKGNFPGRFSGRQFSNSRSEMNVSTLELGDSALYLCASCAGTTTYEQYFGPGTRLTVT.

J is TRBJ2-7 and V is TRBV7-9; 11 nucleotides line up with TRBD2. J gave up 4 bases and V 4 bases, and 9 bases lay outside the gene matches. Germline lookup yields CDR1 SEHNR and CDR2 FQNEAQ (reference sequence). CDR3 length: 16 residues. The CDR3 coding sequence is TGTGCCAGCAGCTCAGAACTAGCGGGAGTGGGGTACGAGCAGTACTTC. Protein product: CASSSELAGVGYEQYF.

The V call is TRBV5-4, the J call TRBJ2-1; no firm D call. The CDR3 has 12 amino acids. V was shortened by 0 bases and J by 9 bases, with 7 bases between the two germline ends. Looked up from germline, CDR1 is SGHNT and CDR2 is YYREEE (reference sequence). The CDR3 reads CASSLEGREQFF. The CDR3 DNA is TGTGCCAGCAGCTTGGAAGGGCGTGAGCAGTTCTTC.

The chain is built from TRBV28 and TRBJ2-4; D is unclear. Germline V gene sequence: CDR1 MDHEN, CDR2 SYDVKM. CDR3 length equals 15 residues. V dropped 6 bases and J dropped 3 bases, with 15 bases sitting between them. CDR3 sequence: CASSRFRVVKNIQYF. The CDR3 bases are TGTGCCAGCAGCCGTTTCAGAGTAGTCAAAAACATTCAGTACTTC.

The V gene is TRBV27, the J gene TRBJ1-4, with 9 bases aligning to TRBD1. The CDR3 contains 14 residues. Per the germline V gene, CDR1 is MNHEY and CDR2 is SMNVEV (reference sequence). Unmatched junction bases numbered 7, after V lost 7 bases and J lost 7 bases. CDR3 amino acids: CASTSTGGAEKLFF. DNA for the CDR3: TGTGCCAGCACCTCTACAGGGGGCGCTGAAAAACTGTTTTTT.

V and J are TRBV5-6 and TRBJ2-7, with D perhaps matching TRBD2 (5 bases). This CDR3 has 15 residues. Germline loops: CDR1 SGHDT, CDR2 YYEEEE. Trimming took 2 bases from V and 3 from J, leaving 15 bases between them. The CDR3 here is CASSLPDTLDYEQYF. CDR3 bases: TGTGCCAGCAGCTTACCCGACACACTAGACTACGAGCAGTACTTC.

The J gene is TRBJ2-4, the V gene TRBV13; D ambiguous. The germline CDR1 and CDR2 sequences are PRHDT and FYEKMQ (reference sequence). The CDR3 length is 14 residues. V gave up 2 bases and J gave up 7 bases, with 12 bases separating them. CDR3 sequence reads: CASSLFKGANIQYF. The DNA for the CDR3 is TGTGCCAGCAGCTTATTTAAGGGTGCCAACATTCAGTACTTC.

The rearrangement joins TRBV4-2 to TRBJ2-2, with a weak D call TRBD2 (5 bases). There are 17 residues in the CDR3. V shed 1 base and J shed 4 bases, with 16 bases lying between them. Germline CDR1 LGHNA, CDR2 YNFKEQ. CDR3 in amino acids: CASSQGQDRGITGELFF. The CDR3 coding sequence is TGTGCCAGCAGCCAAGGTCAGGATCGGGGTATCACCGGGGAGCTGTTTTTT.

The rearrangement uses TRBV4-1 and TRBJ2-7; tentatively, D is TRBD2 (5 bases). The CDR3 length is 14 residues. CDR1 MGHRA and CDR2 YSYEKL come from the germline V gene. Trimming removed 3 bases from V and 3 bases from J, with 12 bases in between. CDR3 region: CASSHRLGDYEQYF. The CDR3 nucleotides are TGCGCCAGCAGCCACAGACTGGGAGACTACGAGCAGTACTTC.

The chain recombines TRBV5-6 with TRBJ2-7; D might be TRBD1 or TRBD2, each matching 6 bases. The V end was cut by 1 base, the J end by 6 bases, with 11 bases between. The CDR3 spans 13 residues. Germline assignment: CDR1 SGHDT and CDR2 YYEEEE. For the CDR3, the DNA is TGTGCCAGCAGCTTGCAAGGGGGGCTCGAGCAGTACTTC. Translated, it gives CASSLQGGLEQYF.

The chain joins TRBV4-1 to TRBJ2-1; 10 nucleotides line up with TRBD2. After removal of 9 bases from V and 10 bases from J, the junction contained 9 bases not matched to a gene. Germline loops: CDR1 MGHRA, CDR2 YSYEKL. The CDR3 sequence is 13 residues long. CDR3 DNA: TGCGCCAGTCGACCGGGACTAGCGTCCGAGCAGTTCTTC. Amino acids: CASRPGLASEQFF.

This clone was recorded a few times. The same CDR3 is also encoded by other DNA sequences in this sample. This sequence joins TRBV7-9 and TRBJ2-7; D is undetermined. The germline V gene has CDR1 SEHNR and CDR2 FQNEAQ (reference sequence). This CDR3 spans 12 amino acids. Trimming stripped 1 base from V and 3 bases from J, with 4 bases between. The CDR3 sequence is CASSLVHYEQYF. The CDR3 DNA reads TGTGCCAGCAGCTTAGTCCACTACGAGCAGTACTTC.

V gene TRBV5-1 combines with J gene TRBJ2-7; 8 positions agree with TRBD1. V lost 7 bases to trimming and J lost 6 bases; unmatched junction nucleotides: 12. CDR3 size: 14 residues. CDR1 is SGHRS and CDR2 is YFSETQ in the germline V gene. The CDR3 reads CASRVRTGYSEQYF. Here the CDR3 DNA reads TGCGCCAGCCGGGTGAGGACAGGGTACTCCGAGCAGTACTTC.

In this sample, this clone turned up a few times. The chain combines TRBV5-4 with TRBJ1-5, with a tentative D call TRBD1 (6 bases). From germline, CDR1 is SGHNT and CDR2 YYREEE (reference sequence). The CDR3 extends over 18 amino acids. Trimming removed 5 bases at V and 1 base at J, with 22 bases between. CDR3 sequence (DNA): TGTGCCAGCAGTACGGTGGCAGGGGAAGGGGAAAGCAATCAGCCCCAGCATTTT. It translates to CASSTVAGEGESNQPQHF.

As to this clone: An end of the junction does not agree with germline; a read error may underlie this. CDR3 nucleotide sequence: TGTGCCAGCAGCGTAGGAGGGCGGGAGGATTGCGATTTT. Its translation is CASSVGGREDCDF. V usage is TRBV9 and J usage is TRBJ2-3; 8 bases are shared with TRBD2. Looked up from germline, CDR1 is SGDLS and CDR2 is YYNGEE. The CDR3 runs 13 residues. The entire variable domain, with the rest obtained from reference TRBV9 and TRBJ2-3, is as follows: DSGVTQTPKHLITATGQRVTLRCSPRSGDLSVYWYQQSLDQGLQFLIQYYNGEERAKGNILERFSAQQFPDLHSELNLSSLELGDSALYFCASSVGGREDCDFGPGTRLTVL.